This is a list of T cell receptor beta chains from one sample in a study of T cells in Graves' hyperthyroidism and ophthalmopathy. TCRdb used MiXCR to reprocess the multiplex PCR reads, holding one entry per CDR3 protein. The sample has roughly 180,000 distinct CDR3 sequences, 8% to 9.5% seen once; the top ten hold less than 25%. Sequences were obtained from blood. These receptors were obtained from a young woman with Graves' hyperthyroidism that later progressed to Graves' ophthalmopathy. Both conserved end residues are part of each CDR3. A D gene is named only where the DNA matches it firmly. Size tells how often a clone was seen (once, few, many) or the class of an expanded clone, and some rows leave it out.

cdr3_nt: TGCGCCAGCAGTGAGGACAGGGGGGGCAATTCACCCCTCCACTTT; cdr3_aa: CASSEDRGGNSPLHF; v_call: TRBV10-2; j_call: TRBJ1-6; clone_size: -; d_call: TRBD1
cdr3_nt: TGTGCCAGCAGCCTGCGGGAATCGGCTGAAGCTTTCTTT; cdr3_aa: CASSLRESAEAFF; v_call: TRBV3-1; j_call: TRBJ1-1; clone_size: many; d_call: -
cdr3_nt: TGTGCCAGCAACGGGAACGGGGGAACAGATACGCAGTATTTT; cdr3_aa: CASNGNGGTDTQYF; v_call: TRBV9; j_call: TRBJ2-3; clone_size: -; d_call: -
cdr3_nt: TGTGCCAGCAGCTTAGTCGGGAGTCCCTACACCGGGGAGCTGTTTTTT; cdr3_aa: CASSLVGSPYTGELFF; v_call: TRBV11-3; j_call: TRBJ2-2; clone_size: many; d_call: -
cdr3_nt: TGCGCCAGCAGCCAAGACGTAAATCCGACCTACGAGCGGTACTTC; cdr3_aa: CASSQDVNPTYERYF; v_call: TRBV4-1; j_call: TRBJ2-7; clone_size: -; d_call: -
cdr3_nt: TGTGCCTGGAGTGGGACTAGCGGGGGAGAGACCCAGTACTTC; cdr3_aa: CAWSGTSGGETQYF; v_call: TRBV30; j_call: TRBJ2-5; clone_size: many; d_call: TRBD2
cdr3_nt: TGTGCCTGGAGCCTTACAGGGGCGGGCGGCGAGCAGTACTTC; cdr3_aa: CAWSLTGAGGEQYF; v_call: TRBV30; j_call: TRBJ2-7; clone_size: many; d_call: TRBD1
cdr3_nt: TGTGCCAGTAGTATTGAGGGACTAGCTAAAAATGAGCAGTTCTTC; cdr3_aa: CASSIEGLAKNEQFF; v_call: TRBV19; j_call: TRBJ2-1; clone_size: many; d_call: TRBD2
cdr3_nt: TGTGCCAGCAGCTTAGTGGTAGCAGCGAACGATACGCAGTATTTT; cdr3_aa: CASSLVVAANDTQYF; v_call: TRBV13; j_call: TRBJ2-3; clone_size: many; d_call: -
cdr3_nt: TGTGCCACCTCCCGGACAGAGAACTATGGCTACACCTTC; cdr3_aa: CATSRTENYGYTF; v_call: TRBV24-1; j_call: TRBJ1-2; clone_size: many; d_call: -
cdr3_nt: TGTGCCAGCAGCGCCCTTAGGGGCGGTTACAATGAGCAGTTCTTC; cdr3_aa: CASSALRGGYNEQFF; v_call: TRBV5-6; j_call: TRBJ2-1; clone_size: many; d_call: -
cdr3_nt: TGTGCCAGCAGTGAAACCCCGGGGAGACTTGAGGATACGCAGTATTTT; cdr3_aa: CASSETPGRLEDTQYF; v_call: TRBV6-1; j_call: TRBJ2-3; clone_size: many; d_call: -
cdr3_nt: TGTGCCAGCAGCTTAGCGTGGGGTGTCGGTGGGGGGGTTGTCGCAGATACGCAGTATTTT; cdr3_aa: CASSLAWGVGGGVVADTQYF; v_call: TRBV7-9; j_call: TRBJ2-3; clone_size: few; d_call: TRBD2
cdr3_nt: TGTGCCAGCAGCATCAAACTCGGGACCTCCTACGAGCAGTACTTC; cdr3_aa: CASSIKLGTSYEQYF; v_call: TRBV11-2; j_call: TRBJ2-7; clone_size: many; d_call: -
cdr3_nt: TGTGCCAGCAGCCGAGACAGGGGGCATGGCTACACCTTC; cdr3_aa: CASSRDRGHGYTF; v_call: TRBV2; j_call: TRBJ1-2; clone_size: many; d_call: TRBD1
cdr3_nt: TGTGCCAGCAGCTTAGATGGTGCGGGACACTCCCAAGAGACCCAGTACTTC; cdr3_aa: CASSLDGAGHSQETQYF; v_call: TRBV7-2; j_call: TRBJ2-5; clone_size: many; d_call: -
cdr3_nt: TGTGCCTGTCGGACAGGGACCTATGGCTACACCTTC; cdr3_aa: CACRTGTYGYTF; v_call: TRBV30; j_call: TRBJ1-2; clone_size: many; d_call: TRBD1
cdr3_nt: TGCAGTGCTATAGCGGGAGGGCCTGACAATGAGCAGTTCTTC; cdr3_aa: CSAIAGGPDNEQFF; v_call: TRBV20-1; j_call: TRBJ2-1; clone_size: many; d_call: TRBD2
cdr3_nt: TGTGCCAGCAGTTCCTGGGACGGCAATAATTCACCCCTCCACTTT; cdr3_aa: CASSSWDGNNSPLHF; v_call: TRBV28; j_call: TRBJ1-6; clone_size: many; d_call: -
cdr3_nt: TGTGCCAGCAGTTTGGCGGGGGCGACGTATGGCTACACCTTC; cdr3_aa: CASSLAGATYGYTF; v_call: TRBV12-3/TRBV12-4; j_call: TRBJ1-2; clone_size: -; d_call: -
cdr3_nt: TGTGCCAGCAGCTTACGGGACAGGGAAAACATTCAGTACTTC; cdr3_aa: CASSLRDRENIQYF; v_call: TRBV7-2; j_call: TRBJ2-4; clone_size: many; d_call: TRBD1
cdr3_nt: TGTGCCAGCAGCCAAACGAGCTACATGAACACTGAAGCTTTCTTT; cdr3_aa: CASSQTSYMNTEAFF; v_call: TRBV3-1; j_call: TRBJ1-1; clone_size: few; d_call: -
cdr3_nt: TGTGCCAGCAGTTACCCGGCTAGGGGGATCTCGGGCAATGAGCAGTTCTTC; cdr3_aa: CASSYPARGISGNEQFF; v_call: TRBV6-2/TRBV6-3; j_call: TRBJ2-1; clone_size: many; d_call: -
cdr3_nt: TGTGCCAGCAGCATCGGGACCCTCTATGGCTACACCTTC; cdr3_aa: CASSIGTLYGYTF; v_call: TRBV28; j_call: TRBJ1-2; clone_size: many; d_call: -
cdr3_nt: TGTGCCAGCAGCTTAGTAGGGGGGGTGGGGGATGCTTTCTTT; cdr3_aa: CASSLVGGVGDAFF; v_call: TRBV11-2; j_call: TRBJ1-1; clone_size: many; d_call: -
cdr3_nt: TGTGTCAGCAGTGAAGGGGGCCGCGTAGGGGAAAAACTGTTTTTT; cdr3_aa: CVSSEGGRVGEKLFF; v_call: TRBV6-1; j_call: TRBJ1-4; clone_size: few; d_call: TRBD1
cdr3_nt: TGTGCCAGCAGTTTGTGGGAGAGCTCCTACGAGCAGTACTTC; cdr3_aa: CASSLWESSYEQYF; v_call: TRBV12-3/TRBV12-4; j_call: TRBJ2-7; clone_size: many; d_call: -
cdr3_nt: TGTGCCAGCCAGCAGTCAGGTCCGGGTAATGAAAAACTGTTTTTT; cdr3_aa: CASQQSGPGNEKLFF; v_call: TRBV28; j_call: TRBJ1-4; clone_size: once; d_call: -
cdr3_nt: TGTGCCAGCAGTGAATTTACTAGCGGGACAGATACGCAGTATTTT; cdr3_aa: CASSEFTSGTDTQYF; v_call: TRBV25-1; j_call: TRBJ2-3; clone_size: -; d_call: TRBD2
cdr3_nt: TGTGCCAGCAGTTTCCAGACTAGCGGGGGACCGAACACCGGGGAGCTGTTTTTT; cdr3_aa: CASSFQTSGGPNTGELFF; v_call: TRBV27; j_call: TRBJ2-2; clone_size: -; d_call: TRBD2
cdr3_nt: TGTGCTAGCAATCGGGAGGGGAGCTCCTATAATTCACCCCTCCACTTT; cdr3_aa: CASNREGSSYNSPLHF; v_call: TRBV7-9; j_call: TRBJ1-6; clone_size: few; d_call: -
cdr3_nt: TGTGCCAGCAGTTTAAACGTACCGGGGGGGGAGGGCTACACCTTC; cdr3_aa: CASSLNVPGGEGYTF; v_call: TRBV12-3/TRBV12-4; j_call: TRBJ1-2; clone_size: many; d_call: -
cdr3_nt: TGTGCCTGGGCTACAGGAACCTACGAGCAGTACTTC; cdr3_aa: CAWATGTYEQYF; v_call: TRBV30; j_call: TRBJ2-7; clone_size: many; d_call: -
cdr3_nt: TGTGCCATCCAGCTGGTTGGGAGCGCGGCAGATACGCAGTATTTT; cdr3_aa: CAIQLVGSAADTQYF; v_call: TRBV11-2; j_call: TRBJ2-3; clone_size: many; d_call: -
cdr3_nt: TGTGCCAGCAGCACCTCAGGGGGTTCCAATGAGCAGTTCTTC; cdr3_aa: CASSTSGGSNEQFF; v_call: TRBV7-7; j_call: TRBJ2-1; clone_size: -; d_call: TRBD1